These 16 T cell receptor beta chains share one sample of origin, sequenced in a study of blood T cell repertoires in COVID-19. Repertoires were generated with immunoSEQ multiplex PCR, while TCRdb's copy carries only in-frame clones and drops some. This sample has about 54,000 clones, with about four fifths found just once. Sequencing input: peripheral blood. The origin of the receptors is a human donor in a cohort sampled during active or convalescent COVID-19.

This sequence joins TRBV4-1 and TRBJ2-5; 9 nucleotides line up with TRBD1. V gave up 3 bases and J gave up 5 bases; unmatched junction bases: 7. The CDR3 runs 15 residues. Germline V gives CDR1 MGHRA, CDR2 YSYEKL. The DNA of the CDR3 is TGCGCCAGCAGCCACCCCGGGACAGGGCGGGAGACCCAGTACTTC. Its translation is CASSHPGTGRETQYF.

This clone was picked up one time. The rearrangement uses TRBV10-3 and TRBJ2-4; D might be TRBD1 (5 bases). Germline V gene data show CDR1 as ENHRY and CDR2 as SYGVKD. Trimming cost V 2 bases and J 6 bases, with 8 bases left between them. The CDR3 consists of 13 residues. The CDR3 here is CAISEGQSNIQYF. The DNA of the CDR3 is TGTGCCATCAGTGAGGGACAATCAAACATTCAGTACTTC.

The rearrangement uses TRBV6-2 or TRBV6-3 and TRBJ1-3, with D unresolved. The CDR3 has 17 residues. CDR1 and CDR2 (germline): MNHEY, SVGEGT. V lost 2 bases and J 6 bases, leaving 20 bases between the germline ends. The CDR3 DNA sequence: TGTGCCAGCAGTTACCCGGCAGCGTTTGAAGGCGTAAACACCATATATTTT. Translated: CASSYPAAFEGVNTIYF.

The chain uses TRBV29-1 and TRBJ2-3; TRBD1 might be the D (8 bases). CDR3 length equals 14 residues. V dropped 7 bases and J dropped 3 bases, with 17 bases sitting between them. Germline V gives CDR1 SQVTM, CDR2 ANQGSEA. Here the CDR3 DNA reads TGCAGCGCCGGACAGGGAGGGATGACAGATACGCAGTATTTT. Encoded protein: CSAGQGGMTDTQYF.

The chain employs TRBV7-8 and TRBJ2-1; the match to TRBD2 covers 9 bases. The CDR3 covers 16 residues. J gave up 7 bases and V 2 bases, and 9 bases lay outside the gene matches. Per the germline V gene, CDR1 is SGHVS and CDR2 is FQNEAQ. CDR3 amino acids: CASSLLGGGARNEQFF. The CDR3 DNA sequence: TGTGCCAGCAGCTTACTTGGCGGGGGGGCGAGGAATGAGCAGTTCTTC.

The chain joins TRBV6-6 to TRBJ1-2, with D uncertain. V was shortened by 6 bases and J by 3 bases, with 17 bases between the two germline ends. Germline-derived CDR1 and CDR2 are MNHNY and SVGAGI (reference sequence). There are 15 residues in the CDR3. The CDR3: CASSLPEGVDYGYTF. The CDR3 DNA follows: TGTGCCAGCAGCTTACCTGAGGGAGTGGACTATGGCTACACCTTC.

This chain uses TRBV5-4 with TRBJ1-1; D unclear. Germline lookup yields CDR1 SGHNT and CDR2 YYREEE (reference sequence). This CDR3 is built from 12 residues. The V and J ends lost 4 bases and 6 bases respectively, with 10 bases between them. DNA for the CDR3: TGTGCCAGCAGCCTAAATACAGCTGAAGCTTTCTTT. Encoded protein: CASSLNTAEAFF.

A remark on this clone: The junction shows a germline mismatch at one end, possibly a read error. CDR3 in amino acids: CGYRESGEQYF. The CDR3 region has the DNA TGCGGATACAGGGAGTCAGGGGAGCAGTACTTC. J is TRBJ2-7 and V is TRBV6-5; D perhaps matches TRBD1 (6 bases). Germline V gives CDR1 MNHEY, CDR2 SVGAGI. The CDR3 loop spans 11 amino acids.

This clone was seen a handful of times. The chain couples TRBV5-5 to TRBJ2-2, with 11 bases matching TRBD2. With 1 base clipped from V and 7 bases from J, the junction kept 3 bases outside the gene matches. Germline V CDR1 and CDR2: SGHKS, YYEKEE (reference sequence). The CDR3 consists of 15 residues. The CDR3 spells CASSLTSGGIGELFF. CDR3 coding DNA: TGTGCCAGCAGCTTGACTAGCGGGGGAATCGGGGAGCTGTTTTTT.

The chain employs TRBV29-1 and TRBJ2-3; 11 bases match TRBD2. The V segment lost 7 bases and the J segment 2 bases; nucleotides outside the gene matches: 2. Germline-derived CDR1 and CDR2 are SQVTM and ANQGSEA. This CDR3 region has 13 residues. CDR3 loop: CSATSGATDTQYF. In DNA form, the CDR3 reads TGCAGCGCGACTAGCGGGGCCACAGATACGCAGTATTTT.

The gene calls are TRBV2 and TRBJ1-2; TRBD1 agrees at 9 bases. V lost 5 bases and J lost 8; bases outside the gene matches: 6. This CDR3 has 13 residues. Germline V lookup: CDR1 SNHLY, CDR2 FYNNEI. The CDR3 DNA reads as TGTGCCAGCAGTTGGACAGGGGTGGGCGGCTACACCTTC. This translates into CASSWTGVGGYTF.

Remarks on this clone: Other DNA sequences in this specimen translate into the identical CDR3. V and J are TRBV19 and TRBJ1-5; maybe TRBD1 (6 bases). V was trimmed by 1 base and J by 5 bases, leaving 6 bases between them. CDR3 length equals 13 residues. Germline V gene data show CDR1 as LNHDA and CDR2 as SQIVND (reference sequence). CDR3 DNA sequence: TGTGCCAGTAGTATAGCAGGGGATCAGCCCCAGCATTTT. Translation gives CASSIAGDQPQHF. The complete variable domain, with remaining parts taken from reference TRBV19 and TRBJ1-5, reads DGGITQSPKYLFRKEGQNVTLSCEQNLNHDAMYWYRQDPGQGLRLIYYSQIVNDFQKGDIAEGYSVSREKKESFPLTVTSAQKNPTAFYLCASSIAGDQPQHFGDGTRLSIL.

Only a few counts were recorded for this clone. The chain recombines TRBV29-1 with TRBJ1-2; maybe TRBD1 (5 bases). Germline lookup yields CDR1 SQVTM and CDR2 ANQGSEA. The CDR3 spans 13 residues. Trimming took off 4 bases at V and 2 bases at J, with 11 bases between the two ends. The CDR3 protein is CSVAGAENYGYTF. In DNA, the CDR3 is TGCAGCGTTGCTGGGGCGGAGAACTATGGCTACACCTTC.

The V call is TRBV7-6, the J call TRBJ1-1; 10 bases agree with TRBD1. After removal of 5 bases from V and 5 bases from J, the junction contained 5 bases not matched to a gene. Germline V gives CDR1 SGHVS, CDR2 FNYEAQ. The CDR3 is 14 amino acids. The CDR3 reads CASSLRDRGTEAFF. The CDR3 DNA sequence: TGTGCCAGCAGCCTAAGGGACAGGGGAACTGAAGCTTTCTTT.

The chain has TRBV30 and TRBJ1-5; 7 nucleotides agree with TRBD1. J was trimmed by 2 bases and V by 2 bases; bases with no gene match: 3. Germline-derived CDR1 and CDR2 are GTSNPN and SVGIG (reference sequence). The CDR3 length is 14 residues. The CDR3 loop is CAWSTTGGNQPQHF. The CDR3 coding sequence is TGTGCCTGGAGTACAACAGGGGGCAATCAGCCCCAGCATTTT.

The chain recombines TRBV1 with TRBJ1-4; the DNA was not compared with TRBD1, the D call given in the table. TRBV1 is deemed a pseudogene. The CDR3 contains 16 residues. This CDR3 is CTSSPLSRDRVWELFF. The CDR3 DNA follows: TGCACCAGCAGCCCTCTGTCCCGGGACAGGGTTTGGGAACTGTTTTTT.